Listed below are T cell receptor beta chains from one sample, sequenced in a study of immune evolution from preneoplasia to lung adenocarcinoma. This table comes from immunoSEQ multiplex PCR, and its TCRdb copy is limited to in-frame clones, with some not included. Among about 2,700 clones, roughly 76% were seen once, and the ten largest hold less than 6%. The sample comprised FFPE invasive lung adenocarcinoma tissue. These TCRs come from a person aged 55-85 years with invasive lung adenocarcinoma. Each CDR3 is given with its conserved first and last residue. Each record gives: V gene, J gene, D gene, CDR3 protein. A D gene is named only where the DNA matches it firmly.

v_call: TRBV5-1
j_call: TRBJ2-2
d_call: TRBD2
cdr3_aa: CSSSLREGRFTGELFF

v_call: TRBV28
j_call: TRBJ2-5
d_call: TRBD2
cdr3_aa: CASSPMGLAGAETQYF

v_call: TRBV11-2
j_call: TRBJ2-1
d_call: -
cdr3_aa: CASSRVDRAYNEQFF

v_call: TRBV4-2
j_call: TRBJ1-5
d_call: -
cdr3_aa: CASRQKEQPQHF

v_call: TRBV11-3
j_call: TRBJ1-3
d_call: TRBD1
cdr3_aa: CASSTGTGNTIYF

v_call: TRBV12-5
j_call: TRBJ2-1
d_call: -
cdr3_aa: CASGQGNEQFF

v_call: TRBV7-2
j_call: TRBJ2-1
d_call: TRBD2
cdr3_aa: CASSFTASGGQNNEQFF

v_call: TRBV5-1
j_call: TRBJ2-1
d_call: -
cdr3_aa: CASSLGQGSDEQFF

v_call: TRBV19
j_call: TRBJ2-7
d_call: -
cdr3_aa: CASSNLYEQYF

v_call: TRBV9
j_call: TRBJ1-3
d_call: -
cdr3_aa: CASGSSGNTIYF

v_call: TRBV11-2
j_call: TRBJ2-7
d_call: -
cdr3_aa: CASAGRLSYEQYF

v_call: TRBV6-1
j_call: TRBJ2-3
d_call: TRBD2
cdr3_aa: CASSEHGGRAVPDTQYF

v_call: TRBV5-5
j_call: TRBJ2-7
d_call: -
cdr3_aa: CASRPTARDQQYF

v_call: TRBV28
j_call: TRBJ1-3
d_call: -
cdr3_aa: CASSSEGNTIYF

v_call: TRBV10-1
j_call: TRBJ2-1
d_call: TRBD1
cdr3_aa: CASSAGTAREEQFF

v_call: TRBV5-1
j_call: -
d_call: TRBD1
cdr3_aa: CASSRTGDPYEQYF

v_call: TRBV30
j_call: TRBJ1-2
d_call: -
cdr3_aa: CAWTPGGAGNYGYIF

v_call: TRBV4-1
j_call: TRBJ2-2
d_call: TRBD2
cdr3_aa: CASSQILAGGPGELFF

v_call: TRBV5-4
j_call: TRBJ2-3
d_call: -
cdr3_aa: CASSLGLSGTDTQYF

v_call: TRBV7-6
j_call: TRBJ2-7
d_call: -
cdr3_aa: CASTLSTGSGEQYF

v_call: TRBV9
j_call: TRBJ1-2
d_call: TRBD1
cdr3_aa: CASSETGTGVFGYTF

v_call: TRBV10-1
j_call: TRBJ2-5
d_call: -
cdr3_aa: CASSGVGETQYF

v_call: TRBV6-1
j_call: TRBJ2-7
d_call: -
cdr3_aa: CASSEKVASSYEQYF

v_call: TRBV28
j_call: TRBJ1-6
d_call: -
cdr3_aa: CASSLDLDNSPLHF

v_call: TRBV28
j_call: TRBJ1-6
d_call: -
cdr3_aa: CASSLDVGNSPLHF

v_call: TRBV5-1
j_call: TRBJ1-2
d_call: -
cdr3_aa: CASSFSSNREGYTF

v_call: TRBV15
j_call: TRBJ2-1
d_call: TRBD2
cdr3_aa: CATSRGTLERGLYNEQFF

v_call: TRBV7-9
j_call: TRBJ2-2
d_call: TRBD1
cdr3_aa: CASSFSDRGRMVFF

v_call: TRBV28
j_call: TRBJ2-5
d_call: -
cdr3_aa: CASSLSTGSETQYF

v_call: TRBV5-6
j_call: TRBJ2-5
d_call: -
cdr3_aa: CASTGRQGSWTQYF

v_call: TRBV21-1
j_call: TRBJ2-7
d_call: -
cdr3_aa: CASSKAWREGYEQYF

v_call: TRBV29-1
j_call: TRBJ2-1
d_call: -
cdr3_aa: CSVDSASSYNEQFF

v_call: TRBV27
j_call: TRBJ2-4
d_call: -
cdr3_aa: CASSLSSDLAKNIQYF

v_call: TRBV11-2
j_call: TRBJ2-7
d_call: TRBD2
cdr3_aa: CASSLVPSGSYEQYF

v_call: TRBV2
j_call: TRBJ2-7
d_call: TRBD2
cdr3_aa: CASFLEGLAERKYF

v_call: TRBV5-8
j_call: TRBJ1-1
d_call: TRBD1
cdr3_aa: CASSNGQGPSDTEAFF

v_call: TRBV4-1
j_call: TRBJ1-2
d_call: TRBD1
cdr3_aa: CASSQDSTGTAYGYTF

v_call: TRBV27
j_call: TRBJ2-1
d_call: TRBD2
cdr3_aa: CASSRTSGGRNEQFF

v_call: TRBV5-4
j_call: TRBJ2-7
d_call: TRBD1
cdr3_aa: CASSSLATGWDEQYF

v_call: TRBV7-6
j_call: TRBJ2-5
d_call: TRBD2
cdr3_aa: CASSLTSGAVRETQYF